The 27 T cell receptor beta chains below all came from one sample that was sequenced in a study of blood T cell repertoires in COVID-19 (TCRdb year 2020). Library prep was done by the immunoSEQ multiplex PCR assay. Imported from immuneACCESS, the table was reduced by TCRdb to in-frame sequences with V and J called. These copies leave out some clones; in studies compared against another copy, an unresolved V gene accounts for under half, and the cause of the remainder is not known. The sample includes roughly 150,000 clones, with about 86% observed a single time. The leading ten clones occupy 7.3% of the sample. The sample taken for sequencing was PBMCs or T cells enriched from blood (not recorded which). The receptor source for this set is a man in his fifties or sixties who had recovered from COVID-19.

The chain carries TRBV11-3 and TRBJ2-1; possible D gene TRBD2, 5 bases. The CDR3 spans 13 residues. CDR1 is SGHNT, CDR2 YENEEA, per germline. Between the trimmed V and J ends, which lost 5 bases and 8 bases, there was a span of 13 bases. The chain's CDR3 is CASSRSGSDEQFF. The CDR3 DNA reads TGTGCCAGCAGCCGAAGCGGATCTGATGAGCAGTTCTTC.

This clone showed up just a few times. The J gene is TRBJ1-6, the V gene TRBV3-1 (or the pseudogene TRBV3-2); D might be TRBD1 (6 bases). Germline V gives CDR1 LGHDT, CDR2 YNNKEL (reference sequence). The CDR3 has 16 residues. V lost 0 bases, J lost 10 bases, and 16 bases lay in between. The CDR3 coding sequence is TGTGCCAGCAGCCAAGACCCCCGGACAGCGGACTCACCCCTCCACTTT. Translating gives CASSQDPRTADSPLHF.

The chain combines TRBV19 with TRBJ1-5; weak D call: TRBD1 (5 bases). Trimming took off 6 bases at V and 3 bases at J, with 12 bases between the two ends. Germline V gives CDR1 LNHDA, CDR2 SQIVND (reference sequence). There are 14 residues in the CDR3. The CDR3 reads CASSTGSDNQPQHF. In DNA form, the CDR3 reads TGTGCCAGTAGCACAGGTTCAGACAATCAGCCCCAGCATTTT. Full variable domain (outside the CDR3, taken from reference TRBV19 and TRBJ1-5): DGGITQSPKYLFRKEGQNVTLSCEQNLNHDAMYWYRQDPGQGLRLIYYSQIVNDFQKGDIAEGYSVSREKKESFPLTVTSAQKNPTAFYLCASSTGSDNQPQHFGDGTRLSIL.

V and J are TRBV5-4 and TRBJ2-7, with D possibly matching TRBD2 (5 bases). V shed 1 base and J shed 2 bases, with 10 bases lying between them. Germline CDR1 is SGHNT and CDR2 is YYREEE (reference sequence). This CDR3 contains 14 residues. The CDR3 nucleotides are TGTGCCAGCAGCTTGAGCGGACCCACCTACGAGCAGTACTTC. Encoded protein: CASSLSGPTYEQYF.

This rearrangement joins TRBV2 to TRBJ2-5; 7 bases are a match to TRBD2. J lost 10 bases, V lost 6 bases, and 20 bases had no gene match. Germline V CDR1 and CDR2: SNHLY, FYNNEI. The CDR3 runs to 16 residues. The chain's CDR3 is CASRKTTTGGTGDQYF. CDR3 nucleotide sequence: TGTGCCAGCAGAAAGACAACCACCGGGGGGACCGGGGACCAGTACTTC.

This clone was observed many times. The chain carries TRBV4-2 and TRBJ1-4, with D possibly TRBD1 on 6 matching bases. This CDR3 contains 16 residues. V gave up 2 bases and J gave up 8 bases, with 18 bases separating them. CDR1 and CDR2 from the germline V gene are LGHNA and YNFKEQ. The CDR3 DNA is TGTGCCAGCAGCCAAAGTAGGGGGGGCGTAAGCGAAAAACTGTTTTTT. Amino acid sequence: CASSQSRGGVSEKLFF.

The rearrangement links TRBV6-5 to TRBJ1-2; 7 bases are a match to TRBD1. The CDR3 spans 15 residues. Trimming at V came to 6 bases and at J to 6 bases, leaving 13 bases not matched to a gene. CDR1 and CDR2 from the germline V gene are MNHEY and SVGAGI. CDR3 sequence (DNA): TGTGCCAGCAGCTCCGGTCACAGGGGAATCCATGGCTACACCTTC. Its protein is CASSSGHRGIHGYTF.

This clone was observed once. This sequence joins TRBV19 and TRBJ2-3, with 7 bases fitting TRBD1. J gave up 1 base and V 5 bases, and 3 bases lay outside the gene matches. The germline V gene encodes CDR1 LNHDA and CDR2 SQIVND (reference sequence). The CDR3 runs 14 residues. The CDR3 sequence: CASSRQGGTDTQYF. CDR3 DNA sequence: TGTGCCAGTAGTCGGCAGGGGGGCACAGATACGCAGTATTTT.

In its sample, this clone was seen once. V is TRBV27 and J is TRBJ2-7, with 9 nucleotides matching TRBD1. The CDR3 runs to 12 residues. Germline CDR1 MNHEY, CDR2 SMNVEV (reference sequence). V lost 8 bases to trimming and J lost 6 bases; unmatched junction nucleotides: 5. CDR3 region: CASQDRGSEQYF. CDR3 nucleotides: TGTGCCAGCCAGGACAGGGGTAGCGAGCAGTACTTC.

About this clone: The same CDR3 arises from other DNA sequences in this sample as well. The CDR3 is CASSLTSGGAYEQYF. The DNA for the CDR3 is TGTGCCAGCAGCTTGACTAGCGGGGGGGCCTACGAGCAGTACTTC. This rearrangement joins TRBV11-2 to TRBJ2-7, with 14 positions matching TRBD2. The CDR3 totals 15 residues. Germline-derived CDR1 and CDR2 are SGHAT and FQNNGV. V dropped 3 bases and J dropped 2; count of bases not matched to a gene: 0.

DNA of the CDR3: TGTGCCAGCAGCCCCAAATCCATCAGGCGGGGGGCCGGTACCGGGGAGCTGTTTTTT. Protein sequence: CASSPKSIRRGAGTGELFF. V usage is TRBV11-3 and J usage is TRBJ2-2; 8 bases match TRBD2. CDR3 length: 19 amino acids. V lost 5 bases and J lost 5; bases outside the gene matches: 19. From germline, CDR1 is SGHNT and CDR2 YENEEA.

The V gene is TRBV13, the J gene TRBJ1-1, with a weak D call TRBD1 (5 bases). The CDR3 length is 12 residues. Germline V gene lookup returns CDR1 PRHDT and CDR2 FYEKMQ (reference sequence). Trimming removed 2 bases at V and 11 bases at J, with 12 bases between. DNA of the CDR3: TGTGCCAGCAGCTTACGCGGGGACCGGGCTTTCTTT. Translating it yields CASSLRGDRAFF.

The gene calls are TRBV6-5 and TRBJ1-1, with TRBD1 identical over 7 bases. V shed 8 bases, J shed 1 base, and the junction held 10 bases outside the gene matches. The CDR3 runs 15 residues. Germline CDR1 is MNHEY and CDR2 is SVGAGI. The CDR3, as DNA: TGTGCCAGCTCCCTCACCCGGACAGGGAACACTGAAGCTTTCTTT. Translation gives CASSLTRTGNTEAFF.

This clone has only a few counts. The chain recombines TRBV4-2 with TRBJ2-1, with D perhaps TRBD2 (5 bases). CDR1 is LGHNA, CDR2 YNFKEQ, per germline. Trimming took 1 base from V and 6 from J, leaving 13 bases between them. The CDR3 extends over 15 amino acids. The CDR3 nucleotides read TGTGCCAGCAGCCAAGCCCCTCTAAGCGGCAATGAGCAGTTCTTC. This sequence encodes CASSQAPLSGNEQFF.

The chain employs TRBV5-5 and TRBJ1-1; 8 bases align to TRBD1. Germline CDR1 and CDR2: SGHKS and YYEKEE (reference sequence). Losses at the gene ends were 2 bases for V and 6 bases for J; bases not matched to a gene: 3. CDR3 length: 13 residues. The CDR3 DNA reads TGTGCCAGCAGCTTTCAGGGGGCCGCTGAAGCTTTCTTT. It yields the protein CASSFQGAAEAFF.

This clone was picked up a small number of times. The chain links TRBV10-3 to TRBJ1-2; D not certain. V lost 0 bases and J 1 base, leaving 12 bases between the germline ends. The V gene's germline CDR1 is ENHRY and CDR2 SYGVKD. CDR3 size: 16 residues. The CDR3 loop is CAISESEDRFNYGYTF. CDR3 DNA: TGTGCCATCAGTGAGTCAGAGGATCGGTTTAACTATGGCTACACCTTC.

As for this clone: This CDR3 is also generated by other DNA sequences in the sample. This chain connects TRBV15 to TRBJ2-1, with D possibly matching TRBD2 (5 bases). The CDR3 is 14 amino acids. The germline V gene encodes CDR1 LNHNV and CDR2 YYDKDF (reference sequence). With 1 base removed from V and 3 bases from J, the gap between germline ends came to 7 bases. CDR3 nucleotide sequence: TGTGCCACCAGCAGAGGTGGGAGCTACAATGAGCAGTTCTTC. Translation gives CATSRGGSYNEQFF.

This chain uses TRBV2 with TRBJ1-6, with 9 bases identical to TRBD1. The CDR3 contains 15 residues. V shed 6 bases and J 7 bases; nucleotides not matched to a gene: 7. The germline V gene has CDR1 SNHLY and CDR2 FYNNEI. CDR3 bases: TGTGCCAGCAGCGCAACAGGGGGCCCAAATTCACCCCTCCACTTT. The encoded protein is CASSATGGPNSPLHF.

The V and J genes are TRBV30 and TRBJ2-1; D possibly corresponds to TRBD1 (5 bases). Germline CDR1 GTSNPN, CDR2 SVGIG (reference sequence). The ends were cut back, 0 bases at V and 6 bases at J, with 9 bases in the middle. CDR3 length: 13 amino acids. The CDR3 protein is CAWSVPGANEQFF. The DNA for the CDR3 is TGTGCCTGGAGTGTACCTGGGGCCAATGAGCAGTTCTTC.

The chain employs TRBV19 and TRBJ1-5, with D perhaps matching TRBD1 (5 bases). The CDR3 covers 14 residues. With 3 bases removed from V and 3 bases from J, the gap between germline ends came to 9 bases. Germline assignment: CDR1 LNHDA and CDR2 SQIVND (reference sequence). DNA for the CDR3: TGTGCCAGTAGTATCTTTGGGGCCAATCAGCCCCAGCATTTT. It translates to CASSIFGANQPQHF.

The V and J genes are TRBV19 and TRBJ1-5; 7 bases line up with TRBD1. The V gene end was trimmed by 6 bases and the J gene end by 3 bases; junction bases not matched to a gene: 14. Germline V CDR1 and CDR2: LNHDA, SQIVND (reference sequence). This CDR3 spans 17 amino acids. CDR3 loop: CASRDAGGLRYNQPQHF. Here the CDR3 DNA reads TGTGCCAGTAGGGACGCAGGGGGGTTACGTTACAATCAGCCCCAGCATTTT.

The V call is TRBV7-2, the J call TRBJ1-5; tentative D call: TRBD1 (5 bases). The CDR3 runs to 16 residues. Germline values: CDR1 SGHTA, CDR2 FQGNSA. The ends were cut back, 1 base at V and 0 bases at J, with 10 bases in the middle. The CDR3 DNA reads TGTGCCAGCAGCTTAGTGACAGCCTATAGCAATCAGCCCCAGCATTTT. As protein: CASSLVTAYSNQPQHF.

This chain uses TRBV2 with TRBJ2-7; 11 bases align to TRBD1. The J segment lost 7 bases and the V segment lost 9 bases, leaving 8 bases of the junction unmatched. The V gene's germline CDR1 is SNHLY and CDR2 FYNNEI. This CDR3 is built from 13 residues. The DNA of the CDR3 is TGTGCCAGTAGCGGACAGGGGGCGCGGGAGCAGTACTTC. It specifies CASSGQGAREQYF.

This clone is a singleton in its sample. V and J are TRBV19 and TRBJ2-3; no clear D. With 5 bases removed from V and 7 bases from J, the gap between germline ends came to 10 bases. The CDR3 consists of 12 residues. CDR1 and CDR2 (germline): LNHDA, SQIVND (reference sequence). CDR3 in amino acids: CASSLTSNTQYF. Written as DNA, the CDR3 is TGTGCCAGTAGTTTGACTTCCAATACGCAGTATTTT.

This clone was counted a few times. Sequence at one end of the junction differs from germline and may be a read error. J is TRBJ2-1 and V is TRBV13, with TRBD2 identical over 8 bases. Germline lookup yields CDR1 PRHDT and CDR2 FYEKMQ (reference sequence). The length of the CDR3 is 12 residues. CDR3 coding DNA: TGTGCCAGCTCAAACCAGGGACTAGGTCGGCTCTTC. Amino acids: CASSNQGLGRLF.

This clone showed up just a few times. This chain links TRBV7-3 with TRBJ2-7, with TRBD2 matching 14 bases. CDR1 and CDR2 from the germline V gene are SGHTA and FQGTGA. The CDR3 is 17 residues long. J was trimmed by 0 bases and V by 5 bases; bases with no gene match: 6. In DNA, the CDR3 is TGTGCCAGCAGCCCCGGGACTAGCGGGGGTTACTCCTACGAGCAGTACTTC. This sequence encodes CASSPGTSGGYSYEQYF.

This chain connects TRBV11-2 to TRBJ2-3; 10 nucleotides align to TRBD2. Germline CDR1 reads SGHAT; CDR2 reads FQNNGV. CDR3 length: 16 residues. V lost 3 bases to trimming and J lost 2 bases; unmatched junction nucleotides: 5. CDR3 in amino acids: CASSFNSGGNTDTQYF. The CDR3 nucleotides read TGTGCCAGCAGCTTTAATAGCGGGGGGAACACAGATACGCAGTATTTT.